One sample yielded the 30 T cell receptor beta chains listed below, sequenced in a study of metastatic and nonmetastatic thyroid tumors. TCRdb reanalyzed the PCR reads with MiXCR. The sample holds approximately 17,000 clones, about 23% seen once. Nobody among the patients had been given any treatment before thyroid surgery. The sequencing input was blood. The receptors derive from a male donor with papillary thyroid cancer or a benign thyroid nodule (not recorded which). Some clones in this sample may be carry-over from other donors' samples.

The CDR3 region has the DNA TGTGCCAGCAGCCCCGGCCAGGTGATTAGGTATGGCTACACCTTC. Encoded protein: CASSPGQVIRYGYTF. The chain combines TRBV7-2 with TRBJ1-2, with D unresolved. Germline V gene data show CDR1 as SGHTA and CDR2 as FQGNSA. V lost 5 bases to trimming and J lost 5 bases, with 18 bases between them. This CDR3 contains 15 residues.

By share of the sample, this clone is medium-sized. The chain has TRBV20-1 and TRBJ1-6; 9 bases agree with TRBD1. This CDR3 contains 16 residues. V dropped 0 bases and J dropped 5; count of bases not matched to a gene: 5. Per the germline V gene, CDR1 is DFQATT and CDR2 is SNEGSKA (reference sequence). The DNA for the CDR3 is TGCAGTGCTAGAGATTTCCGGACAGGGGATAATTCACCCCTCCACTTT. Residues: CSARDFRTGDNSPLHF.

This clone has at least ten counts. The V and J genes are TRBV6-1 and TRBJ1-6, with D uncertain. Germline CDR1 is MNHNS and CDR2 is SASEGT. The CDR3 runs 13 residues. V was pared by 6 bases and J by 5 bases, with 8 bases between. CDR3 sequence: CASRLENNSPLHF. Written as DNA, the CDR3 is TGTGCCAGCAGGCTAGAGAATAATTCACCCCTCCACTTT.

By frequency in the sample, this clone is medium-sized. The chain is built from TRBV6-1 and TRBJ2-7; D gene uncertain. CDR3 length: 13 amino acids. Between the trimmed V and J ends, which lost 4 bases and 7 bases, there was a span of 14 bases. Per germline, CDR1 MNHNS and CDR2 SASEGT. The CDR3 region has the DNA TGTGCCAGCAGTGTGACGGACGATTGGGAGCAGTACTTC. Encoded protein: CASSVTDDWEQYF.

This clone was counted ten times or more. The rearrangement joins TRBV15 to TRBJ2-4; 10 bases map to TRBD1. V trimming: 1 base; J trimming: 10 bases; junction bases outside the gene matches: 13. The CDR3 has 17 residues. CDR1 and CDR2 from the germline V gene are LNHNV and YYDKDF (reference sequence). The CDR3 region is CATSRAYRDRGYRIQYF. The CDR3 DNA reads as TGTGCCACCAGCAGAGCATACCGGGACAGGGGTTATCGTATTCAGTACTTC.

As regards this clone: An end of the junction does not agree with germline; a read error may underlie this. J is TRBJ1-5 and V is TRBV24-1, with 10 positions matching TRBD1. Germline V gene data show CDR1 as KGHDR and CDR2 as SFDVKD. The CDR3 contains 15 residues. This chain's CDR3 is CATSDLRQGAQLQHF. CDR3 DNA sequence: TGCGCCACCAGTGATTTGCGACAGGGGGCCCAGCTCCAGCATTTT.

This clone was seen ten or more times. V and J are TRBV7-3 and TRBJ2-5, with D perhaps TRBD1 or TRBD2 (5 bases each). The CDR3 loop spans 17 amino acids. Germline CDR1 SGHTA, CDR2 FQGTGA. V was pared by 5 bases and J by 5 bases, with 24 bases between. CDR3 region: CASSPERGTEELETQYF. The CDR3 DNA sequence: TGTGCCAGCAGCCCCGAAAGAGGGACGGAGGAGTTGGAGACCCAGTACTTC.

This clone occurred many times. V is TRBV28 and J is TRBJ1-5, with D possibly matching TRBD1 (5 bases). This CDR3 contains 14 residues. The germline CDR1 and CDR2 sequences are MDHEN and SYDVKM. V gave up 7 bases and J gave up 3 bases, with 13 bases separating them. The CDR3 protein is CASTEGRINQPQHF. As DNA, the CDR3 is TGTGCCAGCACTGAGGGACGGATCAATCAGCCCCAGCATTTT. The whole variable domain, remainder taken from reference TRBV28 and TRBJ1-5, is DVKVTQSSRYLVKRTGEKVFLECVQDMDHENMFWYRQDPGLGLRLIYFSYDVKMKEKGDIPEGYSVSREKKERFSLILESASTNQTSMYLCASTEGRINQPQHFGDGTRLSIL.

This clone was seen a handful of times. J is TRBJ1-1 and V is TRBV2; 8 bases are a match to TRBD1. The CDR3 runs 14 residues. In germline, CDR1 is SNHLY, CDR2 FYNNEI. J gave up 2 bases and V 6 bases, and 5 bases lay outside the gene matches. The CDR3 reads CASRGAGGNTEAFF. For the CDR3, the DNA is TGTGCCAGCAGGGGGGCAGGGGGCAACACTGAAGCTTTCTTT.

A word on this clone: At one boundary the junction diverges from the germline segment, which might be a read error. This sequence joins TRBV27 and TRBJ1-2; a weak D match, TRBD1 (6 bases). The germline V gene has CDR1 MNHEY and CDR2 SMNVEV (reference sequence). CDR3 length equals 12 residues. The CDR3 loop is CDSSTKTGGYTF. DNA of the CDR3: TGTGACAGCAGTACGAAGACAGGCGGATACACCTTC.

This clone was observed at least ten times. The V and J genes are TRBV4-2 and TRBJ2-1; 7 nucleotides match TRBD2. Germline assignment: CDR1 LGHNA and CDR2 YNFKEQ. Trimming at V came to 3 bases and at J to 7 bases, leaving 15 bases not matched to a gene. CDR3 length: 17 residues. As DNA, the CDR3 is TGTGCCAGCAGCCAGCGAACCGGGGGAGGGCCTCTGAATGAGCAGTTCTTC. Its translation is CASSQRTGGGPLNEQFF.

The sample holds many counts of this clone. The chain has TRBV5-4 and TRBJ1-1; 7 bases map to TRBD1. Per germline, CDR1 SGHNT and CDR2 YYREEE (reference sequence). Trimming at V came to 4 bases and at J to 2 bases, leaving 5 bases not matched to a gene. This CDR3 has 14 amino acids. Written as DNA, the CDR3 is TGTGCCAGCAGCCAGGGACAGATAAACACTGAAGCTTTCTTT. The encoded protein is CASSQGQINTEAFF.

In this sample, this clone turned up many times. V gene TRBV20-1 combines with J gene TRBJ2-5, with a weak D call TRBD2 (5 bases). The CDR3 is 13 residues long. Trimming took 6 bases from V and 3 from J, leaving 14 bases between them. CDR1 is DFQATT, CDR2 SNEGSKA, per germline (reference sequence). The CDR3: CSAPSTGKETQYF. In DNA, the CDR3 is TGCAGTGCCCCCTCCACGGGAAAAGAGACCCAGTACTTC.

In this sample, this clone turned up many times. The chain carries TRBV5-5 and TRBJ2-1; a weak D match, TRBD2 (6 bases). The CDR3 contains 15 residues. Trimming cost V 4 bases and J 7 bases, with 18 bases left between them. Germline V gene data show CDR1 as SGHKS and CDR2 as YYEKEE (reference sequence). CDR3 residues: CASSQLGTPGNEQFF. In DNA, the CDR3 is TGTGCCAGCAGCCAATTGGGGACTCCCGGAAATGAGCAGTTCTTC.

This clone occurred many times. This rearrangement joins TRBV24-1 to TRBJ2-5; 7 bases align to TRBD1. The V gene end was trimmed by 4 bases and the J gene end by 4 bases; junction bases not matched to a gene: 2. This CDR3 region has 13 residues. From germline, CDR1 is KGHDR and CDR2 SFDVKD. The CDR3 DNA sequence: TGTGCCACCAGTGAAACAGGGGTAGAGACCCAGTACTTC. This codes for CATSETGVETQYF.

This clone was recorded many times. The rearrangement joins TRBV5-6 to TRBJ2-7, with D possibly being TRBD2 (6 bases). Between the trimmed V and J ends, which lost 4 bases and 4 bases, there was a span of 12 bases. The CDR3 is made up of 13 amino acids. Germline V lookup: CDR1 SGHDT, CDR2 YYEEEE. CDR3 nucleotides: TGTGCCAGCAGCAAAGGAGGGAGGTACGAGCAGTACTTC. It encodes CASSKGGRYEQYF.

This clone was detected once. The chain carries TRBV28 and TRBJ1-1; D not resolved. Germline assignment: CDR1 MDHEN and CDR2 SYDVKM. The CDR3 runs to 14 residues. The ends were cut back, 5 bases at V and 0 bases at J, with 10 bases in the middle. The CDR3 DNA is TGTGCCAGCAGTCTACACGCGCTGAACACTGAAGCTTTCTTT. Amino acid sequence: CASSLHALNTEAFF.

This clone was counted a few times. The chain has TRBV2 and TRBJ2-7; TRBD1 matches 8 bases. The germline V gene encodes CDR1 SNHLY and CDR2 FYNNEI. J lost 3 bases, V lost 6 bases, and 7 bases had no gene match. This CDR3 has 14 residues. For the CDR3, the DNA is TGTGCCAGCAGACCCACAGGGGGTGTCTACGAGCAGTACTTC. Amino acid sequence: CASRPTGGVYEQYF.

The chain couples TRBV5-1 to TRBJ2-1; D gene ambiguous. CDR1 is SGHRS, CDR2 YFSETQ, per germline. V lost 4 bases and J lost 6, with 17 bases in between. The length of the CDR3 is 15 residues. The CDR3 region is CASSETLHSGNEQFF. In DNA, the CDR3 is TGCGCCAGCAGCGAAACTTTGCACTCAGGCAATGAGCAGTTCTTC.

In its sample, this clone ranks as medium-sized. The gene calls are TRBV4-1 and TRBJ2-7; 7 bases line up with TRBD2. This CDR3 region has 13 residues. Trimming cost V 3 bases and J 4 bases; bases outside gene matches: 3. Germline CDR1 is MGHRA and CDR2 is YSYEKL. The DNA of the CDR3 is TGCGCCAGCAGCCAGCTAGCGGCTTACGAGCAGTACTTC. Amino acids: CASSQLAAYEQYF.

This clone was counted ten times or more. The rearrangement joins TRBV6-2 or TRBV6-3 to TRBJ2-3, with no clear D. V lost 8 bases and J 7 bases, leaving 16 bases between the germline ends. Germline V CDR1 and CDR2: MNHEY, SVGEGT. CDR3 length: 13 residues. The CDR3 sequence: CASVEGSRYTQYF. The CDR3 DNA sequence: TGTGCCAGCGTAGAAGGGTCAAGGTATACGCAGTATTTT.

The V and J genes are TRBV7-8 and TRBJ2-7, with TRBD2 matching over 9 bases. This CDR3 has 15 amino acids. Germline V CDR1 and CDR2: SGHVS, FQNEAQ. With 3 bases clipped from V and 4 bases from J, the junction kept 7 bases outside the gene matches. The CDR3, as DNA: TGTGCCAGCAGCTTGTTGACTAGCGGCTCTTACGAGCAGTACTTC. This codes for CASSLLTSGSYEQYF. Full variable domain (remainder filled in from reference TRBV7-8 and TRBJ2-7): GAGVSQSPRYKVAKRGQDVALRCDPISGHVSLFWYQQALGQGPEFLTYFQNEAQLDKSGLPSDRFFAERPEGSVSTLKIQRTQQEDSAVYLCASSLLTSGSYEQYFGPGTRLTVT.

At least ten counts were recorded for this clone. The chain combines TRBV6-1 with TRBJ2-1; 7 bases align to TRBD1. The CDR3 is 13 amino acids. The V segment lost 6 bases and the J segment 5 bases; nucleotides outside the gene matches: 4. The germline V gene has CDR1 MNHNS and CDR2 SASEGT. The CDR3, as DNA: TGTGCCAGCAGCCCCGACAGGGACAATGAGCAGTTCTTC. This codes for CASSPDRDNEQFF.

The chain joins TRBV6-1 to TRBJ1-1; D is unresolved. This CDR3 has 14 residues. Germline CDR1 reads MNHNS; CDR2 reads SASEGT. V was shortened by 5 bases and J by 5 bases, with 15 bases between the two germline ends. The CDR3 nucleotides are TGTGCCAGCAGTCCCACGTACCAGGCGACTGAAGCTTTCTTT. Amino acid sequence: CASSPTYQATEAFF.

This clone is classed as medium-sized. CDR3 DNA: TGCAGTGCTACAAAGACAGGGTATAGCAATCAGCCCCAGCATTTT. Its protein product is CSATKTGYSNQPQHF. The gene calls are TRBV20-1 and TRBJ1-5, with 7 bases identical to TRBD1. The length of the CDR3 is 15 residues. Germline V gene lookup returns CDR1 DFQATT and CDR2 SNEGSKA (reference sequence). J lost 0 bases, V lost 4 bases, and 6 bases had no gene match.

This chain connects TRBV11-3 to TRBJ2-5; 8 bases fit TRBD1. There are 15 residues in the CDR3. The germline V gene has CDR1 SGHNT and CDR2 YENEEA. J lost 4 bases, V lost 5 bases, and 9 bases had no gene match. CDR3 in DNA: TGTGCCAGCAGCCTTGGACAGGGAATAGGAGAGACCCAGTACTTC. It translates to CASSLGQGIGETQYF.

This clone was observed many times. The rearrangement uses TRBV5-1 and TRBJ2-1, with D possibly TRBD2 on 5 matching bases. The V end was cut by 3 bases, the J end by 7 bases, with 20 bases between. The V gene's germline CDR1 is SGHRS and CDR2 YFSETQ. The length of the CDR3 is 16 residues. The CDR3 sequence: CASSSRNVGEGNEQFF. CDR3 DNA sequence: TGCGCCAGCAGCTCACGGAATGTGGGAGAGGGTAATGAGCAGTTCTTC.

This clone appeared a few times. The chain has TRBV6-1 and TRBJ1-2; D is possibly TRBD1 (5 bases). The CDR3 contains 15 residues. V gave up 7 bases and J gave up 8 bases, with 23 bases separating them. CDR1 MNHNS and CDR2 SASEGT come from the germline V gene. The CDR3 loop reads CASTSRGIPGRGYTF. The CDR3 DNA reads TGTGCCAGCACCTCTCGGGGGATCCCCGGAAGGGGCTACACCTTC.

This clone rates as medium-sized (0.01 to 0.1%). V gene TRBV11-3 combines with J gene TRBJ1-1; D is unclear. This CDR3 is built from 14 residues. Germline CDR1 SGHNT, CDR2 YENEEA. V lost 10 bases and J lost 1, with 16 bases in between. DNA for the CDR3: TGTGCCACTGAGGACGGGTACAGGAACACTGAAGCTTTCTTT. Translating gives CATEDGYRNTEAFF. Looking up the rest from reference TRBV11-3 and TRBJ1-1 gives the full variable domain: EAGVVQSPRYKIIEKKQPVAFWCNPISGHNTLYWYLQNLGQGPELLIRYENEEAVDDSQLPKDRFSAERLKGVDSTLKIQPAELGDSAVYLCATEDGYRNTEAFFGQGTRLTVV.

Notes on this clone: Relative to the germline gene, one junction end is altered; a read error may explain this. V gene TRBV11-2 combines with J gene TRBJ2-7, with 7 nucleotides matching TRBD2. The V gene's germline CDR1 is SGHAT and CDR2 FQNNGV. The CDR3 length is 12 residues. The CDR3 loop reads CASSPTLAATHF. CDR3 sequence (DNA): TGTGCCAGCAGCCCAACTCTAGCGGCCACGCACTTC. The full variable domain, rest sourced from reference TRBV11-2 and TRBJ2-7, is EAGVAQSPRYKIIEKRQSVAFWCNPISGHATLYWYQQILGQGPKLLIQFQNNGVVDDSQLPKDRFSAERLKGVDSTLKIQPAKLEDSAVYLCASSPTLAATHFGPGTRLTVT.